This TCR beta chain derives from a study of T cell responses to AZD1222 COVID-19 vaccine (dated by TCRdb to about 2021). About the full investigation: AZD1222 recipients whose second dose came at about 4 weeks and those whose second dose came at about 12 weeks were combined into one group, since spike-specific TCR depth and breadth did not differ between the two schedules. A total of approximately 240 trial participants underwent TCR sequencing, of whom 207 had received two doses of AZD1222 and around 26 had received two doses of the MenACWY control vaccine. Trial participants were enrolled by age into 18-55, 56-69 and 70-plus year subgroups, with around 150, 28 and 57 TCR-sequenced participants respectively. The investigation overall reported the following: In the small 56-69-year group, the increase in depth fell short of significance, most likely because of low power. The whole spike protein was spanned by vaccine-associated CD4 TCRs, and dominant responses were seen in regions 160-218 and 743-854. Because no samples from the day 14 peak response were available, repertoires could be characterized only after the peak T cell response. Conclusions about previously exposed vaccinees are limited, since just a handful of AZD1222 recipients were seropositive for SARS-CoV-2 at baseline. Most participants were white British and females outnumbered males, and the authors suggested that clonal diversity may have been underestimated. After two AZD1222 doses, both the breadth and the depth of spike-specific TCRs were significantly higher than at day 0 and than in MenACWY recipients. Reportedly, close to half of the unique spike-specific TCRs recognized epitopes lying outside the regions that are mutated in the B.1.351 and B.1.1.7 variants.

The time point label, read with the paper, signifies: baseline before first vaccination. Vaccinee samples were obtained from the UK trials COV001 and COV002, which included a single-blind randomized controlled phase 2/3 trial of AZD1222 (ChAdOx1 nCoV-19) in healthy adults. For TCRbeta chain sequencing, PBMC samples from trial participants were taken at day 0 and at day 28 after the second dose. Per the germline V gene (reference sequence), LNHNV is the CDR1 and YYDKDF is the CDR2. The CDR3 covers 20 residues, taking in both the cysteine and the phenylalanine. Of the read, only the CDR3 DNA is kept; its 60 bases are in frame from base 1. The CDR3 regions of human TCRbeta chains were analyzed by immunosequencing. On the authors' methods: TCRs in the repertoires were matched against a reference library of SARS-CoV-2-specific TCRs that had been generated with the MIRA antigen-specificity platform. Breadth was defined as the fraction of unique TCRs that were SARS-CoV-2-associated. Depth was defined as the fraction of total T cells that were SARS-CoV-2-associated. Using the MIRA data, every spike-specific TCR was mapped to the spike region that the TCR reacted to and assigned to either a CD4 or a CD8 class. Log10-transformed breadth and depth values were compared by one-way ANOVA with Sidak's multiple comparisons tests. As stored in TCRdb, this immuneACCESS dataset retains in-frame rearrangements with V and J assigned. A fraction of the clones does not appear; measured against another copy, unresolved V genes explain less than half of the discrepancy, and the remainder lacks a known reason. V and J calls and clone size are copied from that table; D and trimming were computed from the DNA. Recorded for this sample are some 88,000 clones; around 92% of them occurred a single time. In total, the top ten clones hold roughly 5.4% of the sample.

About this clone: Its binding antigen is unknown. Germline is not matched at one junction end, which may reflect a read error.

This receptor was identified in an adult in good health. The sequencing used peripheral blood, collected on day 0 of AZD1222 vaccination. The sequence is built from TRBV15 and TRBJ2-4; 13 central nucleotides agree with TRBD2. The DNA reads as follows: TGTGCCACCAGCGGAGAGAGAACTAGCGGGAGGGGACTAGCCAAAAACATTCAGTACTTC. Translation gives CATSGERTSGRGLAKNIQYF. Full variable domain (CDR3 extended with the reference TRBV15 and TRBJ2-4 proteins): DAMVIQNPRYQVTQFGKPVTLSCSQTLNHNVMYWYQQKSSQAPKLLFHYYDKDFNNEADTPDNFQSRRPNTSFCFLDIRSPGLGDTAMYLCATSGERTSGRGLAKNIQYFGAGTRLSVL.